This T cell receptor beta chain was identified in a study of blood T cell repertoires in COVID-19 (TCRdb year 2020). With regard to the full study: Samples from collaborators originated in the United States, Italy and Spain and spanned both the acute and convalescent phases of COVID-19. The material from the prospective study consisted of cDNA or gDNA derived from T cells, B-cell-depleted T cells, or PBMCs. Subjects who had been exposed to COVID-19, were actively infected with it, or had recovered from it provided the deeply sampled blood TCRbeta repertoires that made up the dataset. The repertoires were made available in a free public database intended to serve as a resource for research on the immune response to SARS-CoV-2. The samples were drawn from two sources: the first 160 participants of the ongoing ImmuneRACE study, and 1,000 to 1,500 subjects contributed by 6 global collaborators. Nearly every sample came with metadata listing a de-identified subject ID, COVID-19 status, age in years and sex. Where HLA class I and class II types were available, the types were taken from metadata supplied by the sample provider, not from assay-based typing. The paper as a whole reports these results and caveats: The quantity of clinical and demographic metadata differed by source and by participant and was supplied without curation.

The collaborating institutions used their own protocols to collect whole blood in K2EDTA tubes. For TCRbeta analysis, collaborators shipped samples in one of three forms: frozen whole blood, isolated PBMCs, or DNA extracted from either of those sample types. Inclusive of the bounding cysteine and phenylalanine, the CDR3 is 13 residues long. CDR3 DNA is the only sequence kept; it has 39 bases, read in frame from the first base. V is reduced by 5 bases and J by 5 bases, leaving a spacing of 13 bases between them. The germline V gene (reference sequence) gives CDR1 as LGHDT and CDR2 as YNNKEL. On this clone itself: The antigen it recognizes is unknown. No much larger clone exists at a distance of one base, and base qualities are not known.

The immunoSEQ Assay, a bias-controlled multiplex PCR, was used to amplify TCRbeta CDR3 regions from genomic DNA. The source study handled its data this way. Within the assay, amplification of reference gene primers was used to estimate how many nucleated cells each sample contained. Sequence reads were collapsed and filtered to measure the absolute abundance of every unique TCRbeta CDR3 rearrangement. For each sample, productive Simpson clonality was calculated as the square root of Simpson's diversity index across productive rearrangements. TCRdb took over this immuneACCESS table, retaining in-frame rearrangements with V and J assigned. Such tables are incomplete; in checked studies, under half of the missing clones stem from an unresolved V gene, and the remainder is unexplained. The V and J calls and the clone size are those of that table, but D and trimming were determined from the DNA. The sample yields fewer than 500,000 clones; more than 85% were counted once. The leading ten clones occupy around 4.4% of the sample.

The receptor's source is a woman aged 30 to 39 with acute or convalescent COVID-19. This chain joins TRBV3-1 (or the pseudogene TRBV3-2) to TRBJ2-7; the D gene cannot be named for sure. The specimen sequenced was peripheral blood. For the CDR3, the sequence is CASSRLPSNEQYF. DNA sequence: TGTGCCAGCAGCAGACTCCCATCCAACGAGCAGTACTTC.